This T cell receptor beta chain came from a study of blood T cell repertoires in COVID-19. The wider study: The cDNA or gDNA used as material had been derived from T cells, B-cell-depleted T cells, or PBMCs.

Sequencing used immunoSEQ multiplex PCR; TCRdb keeps in-frame clones, though not all of them. The data contain some 13,000 clones, approximately 86% of them singletons. This CDR3 region has 15 residues. With 5 bases clipped from V and 4 bases from J, the junction kept 8 bases outside the gene matches. Germline lookup yields CDR1 SNHLY and CDR2 FYNNEI. Sample: peripheral blood. The V call is TRBV2, the J call TRBJ2-5, with 9 bases lining up with TRBD2. This sequence was found in a man older than 75 with acute or convalescent COVID-19. Here the CDR3 reads CASSRHRAGGETQYF. The CDR3 nucleotides read TGTGCCAGCAGTCGCCACCGAGCGGGAGGAGAGACCCAGTACTTC.